The T cell receptor beta chain under discussion was sequenced for a study of T-cell reconstitution after alpha-beta-depleted transplantation in children. This clonotype was picked up many times. CDR1 SGHRS and CDR2 YFSETQ come from the germline V gene. The CDR3 sequence is 15 residues long. The trim removed 0 bases at V and 8 bases at J, leaving 10 bases unmatched. Unique molecular identifiers were used in preparing the TCRbeta library. Each CDR3 protein is one row after TCRdb ran MiXCR on the PCR reads. The data show a few hundred thousand distinct CDR3 sequences, with 9.7% seen just once and less than 6% held by the top ten.

The clonotype was recovered from a human donor who donated a stem cell graft to a child with SCID. Specimen: PBMCs from the stem cell graft donor, collected from the stem cell graft. The V gene is TRBV5-1, the J gene TRBJ1-2; 7 nucleotides agree with TRBD1. CDR3 amino acids: CASSLEGAIVAGYTF. CDR3 sequence (DNA): TGCGCCAGCAGCTTGGAGGGGGCTATAGTCGCGGGCTACACCTTC.